Below, one T cell receptor (beta chain) is given with its context. This entry comes from a study of shared clonotypes between healthy human individuals. Across the study: With ages of 18 to 49, the donors were a couple of women and a few men.

The material for each subset, its genomic DNA, was split evenly across several immunoSEQ plates. The assay was immunoSEQ multiplex PCR, and TCRdb's table has in-frame clones only and misses some. The table records 2 million to 2.5 million clones, 85% to 95% of them present only once. Trimming removed 0 bases from V and 4 bases from J, with 13 bases in between. The CDR3 sequence is 16 residues long. Germline loops: CDR1 SGHNT, CDR2 YYREEE (reference sequence). Memory CD4+ cells were the fraction left after CD45RA+ naive selection. This sequence was found in a man aged 18 to 29 in good health. The V gene is TRBV5-4, the J gene TRBJ1-4, with D possibly matching TRBD1 (6 bases). Specimen: naive CD4+ T cells sorted from blood. As to subset: CD45RA+ positively selected. CDR3 coding DNA: TGTGCCAGCAGCTTGGGGGGGGCAGATAGTAATGAAAAACTGTTTTTT. It yields the protein CASSLGGADSNEKLFF.